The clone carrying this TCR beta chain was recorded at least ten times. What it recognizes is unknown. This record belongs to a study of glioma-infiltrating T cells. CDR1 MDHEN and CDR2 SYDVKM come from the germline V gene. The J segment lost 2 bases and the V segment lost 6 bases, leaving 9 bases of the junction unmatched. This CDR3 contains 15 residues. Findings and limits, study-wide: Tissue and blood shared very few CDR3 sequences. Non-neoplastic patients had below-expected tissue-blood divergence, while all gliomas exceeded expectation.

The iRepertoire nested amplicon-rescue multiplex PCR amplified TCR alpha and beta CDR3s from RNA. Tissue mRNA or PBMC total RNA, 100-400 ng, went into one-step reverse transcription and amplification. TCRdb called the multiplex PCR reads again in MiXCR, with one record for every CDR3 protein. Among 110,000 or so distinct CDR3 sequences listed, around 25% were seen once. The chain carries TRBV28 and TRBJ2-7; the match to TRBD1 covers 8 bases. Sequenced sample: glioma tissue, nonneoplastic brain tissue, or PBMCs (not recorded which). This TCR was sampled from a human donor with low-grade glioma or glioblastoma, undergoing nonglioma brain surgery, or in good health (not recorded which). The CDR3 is CASRRGTGETYEQYF. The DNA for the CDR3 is TGTGCCAGCAGGAGAGGGACAGGCGAGACCTACGAGCAGTACTTC. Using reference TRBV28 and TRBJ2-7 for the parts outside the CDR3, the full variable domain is DVKVTQSSRYLVKRTGEKVFLECVQDMDHENMFWYRQDPGLGLRLIYFSYDVKMKEKGDIPEGYSVSREKKERFSLILESASTNQTSMYLCASRRGTGETYEQYFGPGTRLTVT.